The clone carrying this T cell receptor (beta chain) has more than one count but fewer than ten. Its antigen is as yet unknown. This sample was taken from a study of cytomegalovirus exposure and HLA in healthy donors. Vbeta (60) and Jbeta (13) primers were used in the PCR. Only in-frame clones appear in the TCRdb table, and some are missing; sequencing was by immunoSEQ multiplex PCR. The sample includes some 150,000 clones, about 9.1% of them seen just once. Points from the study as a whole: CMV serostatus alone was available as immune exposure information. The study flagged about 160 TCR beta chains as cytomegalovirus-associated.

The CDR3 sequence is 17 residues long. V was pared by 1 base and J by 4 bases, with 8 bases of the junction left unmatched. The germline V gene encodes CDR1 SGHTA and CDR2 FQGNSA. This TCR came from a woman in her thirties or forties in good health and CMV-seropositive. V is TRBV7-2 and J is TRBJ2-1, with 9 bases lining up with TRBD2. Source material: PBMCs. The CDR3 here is CASSLEGASGVYNEQFF. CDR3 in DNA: TGTGCCAGCAGCTTAGAAGGTGCTAGCGGGGTATACAATGAGCAGTTCTTC.